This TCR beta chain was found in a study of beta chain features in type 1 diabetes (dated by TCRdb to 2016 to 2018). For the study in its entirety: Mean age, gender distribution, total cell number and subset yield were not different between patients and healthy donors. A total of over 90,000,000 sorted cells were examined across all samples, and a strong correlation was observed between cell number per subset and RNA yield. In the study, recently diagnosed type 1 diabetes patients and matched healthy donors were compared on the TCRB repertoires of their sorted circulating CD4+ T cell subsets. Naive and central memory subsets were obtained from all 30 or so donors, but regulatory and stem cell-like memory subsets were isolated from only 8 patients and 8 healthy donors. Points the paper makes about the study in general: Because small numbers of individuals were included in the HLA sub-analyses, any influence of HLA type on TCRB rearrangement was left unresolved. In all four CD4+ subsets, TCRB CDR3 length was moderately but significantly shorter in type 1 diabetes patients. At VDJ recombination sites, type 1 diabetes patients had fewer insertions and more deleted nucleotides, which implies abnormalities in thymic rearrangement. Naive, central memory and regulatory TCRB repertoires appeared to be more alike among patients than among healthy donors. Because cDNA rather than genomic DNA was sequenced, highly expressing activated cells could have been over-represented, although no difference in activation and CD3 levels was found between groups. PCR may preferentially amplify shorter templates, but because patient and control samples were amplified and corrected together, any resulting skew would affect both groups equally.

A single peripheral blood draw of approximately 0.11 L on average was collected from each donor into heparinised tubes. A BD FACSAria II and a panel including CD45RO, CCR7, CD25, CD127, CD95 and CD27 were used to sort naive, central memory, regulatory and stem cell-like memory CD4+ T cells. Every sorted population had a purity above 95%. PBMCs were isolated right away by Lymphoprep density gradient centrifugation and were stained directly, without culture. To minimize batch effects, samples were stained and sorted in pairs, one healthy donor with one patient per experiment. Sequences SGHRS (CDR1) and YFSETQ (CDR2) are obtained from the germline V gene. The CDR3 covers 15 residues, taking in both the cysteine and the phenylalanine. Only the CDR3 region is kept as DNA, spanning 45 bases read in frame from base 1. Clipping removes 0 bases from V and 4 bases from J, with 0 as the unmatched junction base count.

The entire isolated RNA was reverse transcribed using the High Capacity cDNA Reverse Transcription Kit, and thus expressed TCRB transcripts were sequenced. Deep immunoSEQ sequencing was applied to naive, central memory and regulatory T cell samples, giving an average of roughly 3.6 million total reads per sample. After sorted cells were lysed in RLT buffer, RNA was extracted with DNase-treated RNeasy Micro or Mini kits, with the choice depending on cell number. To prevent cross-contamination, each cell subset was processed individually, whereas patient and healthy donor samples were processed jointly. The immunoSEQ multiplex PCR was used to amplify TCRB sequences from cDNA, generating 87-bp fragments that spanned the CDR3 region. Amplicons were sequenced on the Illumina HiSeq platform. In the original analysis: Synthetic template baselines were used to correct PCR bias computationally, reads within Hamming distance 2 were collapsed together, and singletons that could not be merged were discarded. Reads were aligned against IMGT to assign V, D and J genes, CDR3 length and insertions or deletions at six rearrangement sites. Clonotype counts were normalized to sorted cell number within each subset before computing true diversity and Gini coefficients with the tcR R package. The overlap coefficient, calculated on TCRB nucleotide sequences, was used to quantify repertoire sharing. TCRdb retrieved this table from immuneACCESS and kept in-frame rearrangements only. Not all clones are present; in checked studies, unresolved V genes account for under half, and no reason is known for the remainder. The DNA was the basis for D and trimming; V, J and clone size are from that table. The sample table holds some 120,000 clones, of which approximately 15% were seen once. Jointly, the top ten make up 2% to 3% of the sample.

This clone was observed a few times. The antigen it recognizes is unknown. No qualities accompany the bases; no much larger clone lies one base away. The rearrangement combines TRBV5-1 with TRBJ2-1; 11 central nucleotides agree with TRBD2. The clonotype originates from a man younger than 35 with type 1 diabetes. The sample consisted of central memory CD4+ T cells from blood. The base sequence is TGCGCCAGCAGCTTGGTAGCGGGAGGGTACAATGAGCAGTTCTTC. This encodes CASSLVAGGYNEQFF.